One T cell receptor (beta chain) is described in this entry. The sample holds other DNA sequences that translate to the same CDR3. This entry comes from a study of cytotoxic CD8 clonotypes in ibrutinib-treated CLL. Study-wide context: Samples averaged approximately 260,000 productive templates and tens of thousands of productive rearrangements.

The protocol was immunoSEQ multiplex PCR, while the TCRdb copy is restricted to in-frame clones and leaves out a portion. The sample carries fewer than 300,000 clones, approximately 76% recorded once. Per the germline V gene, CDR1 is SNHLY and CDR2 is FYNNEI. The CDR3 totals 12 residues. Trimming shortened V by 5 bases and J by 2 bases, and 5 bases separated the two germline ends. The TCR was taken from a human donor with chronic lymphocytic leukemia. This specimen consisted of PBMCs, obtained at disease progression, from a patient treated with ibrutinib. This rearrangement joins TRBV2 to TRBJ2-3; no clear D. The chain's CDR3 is CASSSDTDTQYF. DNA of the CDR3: TGTGCCAGCAGTTCGGACACAGATACGCAGTATTTT.